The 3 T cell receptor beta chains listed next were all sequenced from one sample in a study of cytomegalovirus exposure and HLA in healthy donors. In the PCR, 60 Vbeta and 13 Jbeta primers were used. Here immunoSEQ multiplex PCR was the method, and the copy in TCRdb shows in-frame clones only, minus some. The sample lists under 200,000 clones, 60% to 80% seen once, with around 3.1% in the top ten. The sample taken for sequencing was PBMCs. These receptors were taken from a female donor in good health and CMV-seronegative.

CDR3 in DNA: TGTGCCAGCAACCAGGACAGGGCGGGGAATTCACCCCTCCACTTT. It yields the protein CASNQDRAGNSPLHF. The genes are TRBV2 and TRBJ1-6; TRBD1 matches at 8 bases. The CDR3 runs to 15 residues. CDR1 SNHLY and CDR2 FYNNEI come from the germline V gene. The trim removed 7 bases at V and 7 bases at J, leaving 9 bases unmatched. Full variable domain (outside the CDR3, taken from reference TRBV2 and TRBJ1-6): EPEVTQTPSHQVTQMGQEVILRCVPISNHLYFYWYRQILGQKVEFLVSFYNNEISEKSEIFDDQFSVERPDGSNFTLKIRSTKLEDSAMYFCASNQDRAGNSPLHFGNGTRLTVT.

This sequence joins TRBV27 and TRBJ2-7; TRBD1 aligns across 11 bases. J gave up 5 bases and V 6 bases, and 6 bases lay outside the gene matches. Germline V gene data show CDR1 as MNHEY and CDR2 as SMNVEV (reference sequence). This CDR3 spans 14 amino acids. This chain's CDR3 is CASSLPGQGDEQYF. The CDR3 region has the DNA TGTGCCAGCAGCCTGCCGGGACAGGGGGACGAGCAGTACTTC.

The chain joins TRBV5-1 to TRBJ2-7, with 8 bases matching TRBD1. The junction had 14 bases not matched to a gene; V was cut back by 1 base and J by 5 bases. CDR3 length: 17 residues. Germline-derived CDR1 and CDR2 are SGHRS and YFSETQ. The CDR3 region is CASSLRETGVDIHEQYF. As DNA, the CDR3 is TGCGCCAGCAGCTTGAGAGAGACAGGGGTGGATATCCACGAGCAGTACTTC.